The clone carrying this TCR beta chain came up many times. Molecular barcoding with unique molecular identifiers was used for the TCRbeta library. Each CDR3 protein gets one entry after TCRdb re-called the PCR reads with MiXCR. The data contain roughly 120,000 distinct CDR3 sequences, 10% of them seen just once; the ten biggest clones take up roughly 8%. The record originates from a study of T-cell reconstitution after alpha-beta-depleted transplantation in children. CDR3 length: 15 amino acids. The J segment lost 1 base and the V segment lost 7 bases, leaving 9 bases of the junction unmatched. In germline, CDR1 is SGHVS, CDR2 FQNEAQ.

This TCR derives from a human donor who donated a stem cell graft to a child with acute lymphoblastic leukemia. This chain connects TRBV7-8 to TRBJ1-1; 7 bases align to TRBD1. The sequences come from PBMCs from the stem cell graft donor, collected from the stem cell graft. CDR3 residues: CASNKQGRGNTEAFF. CDR3 bases: TGTGCCAGCAACAAACAGGGGCGGGGGAACACTGAAGCTTTCTTT.